This T cell receptor beta chain emerged from a study of early T cells in non-severe SARS-CoV-2 infection. TCRdb fed the 5' RACE reads into MiXCR, producing one record per CDR3 protein. The sample consists of 45,000 to 60,000 distinct CDR3 sequences, around 8.6% of them appearing once. This clonotype has more than one count but fewer than ten. Germline V gives CDR1 ENHRY, CDR2 SYGVKD. The CDR3 is 13 amino acids. V lost 6 bases, J lost 5 bases, and 13 bases lay in between. The chain couples TRBV10-3 to TRBJ2-5; the D gene is possibly TRBD2 (6 bases). The receptor's source is an adult who was a healthcare worker with PCR-confirmed SARS-CoV-2 infection or an uninfected control (not recorded which). Material: whole blood, obtained at baseline. The chain's CDR3 is CAISPGGRETQYF. The CDR3 coding sequence is TGTGCCATCAGCCCCGGGGGTCGGGAGACCCAGTACTTC.